This T cell receptor (beta chain) was recorded in a study of OX40 agonist ivuxolimab in advanced cancers. With respect to the entire study: Ivuxolimab, which targeted the costimulatory receptor OX40 (CD134), was an agonistic, fully human IgG2 monoclonal antibody. A male proportion of around 83% and a mean age of roughly 58 years, ranging from roughly 23 to 85, were recorded for the dose-escalation cohort. Partial responses occurred in three dose-escalation patients, of whom one had hepatocellular carcinoma and two had cutaneous melanoma. Of the approximately 54 dose-escalation patients, hepatocellular carcinoma was present in about 20, melanoma in some 15, renal cell carcinoma in 9 and head and neck cancer in 9. Patients were allowed to have had prior anti-PD-1, anti-PD-L1 or anti-CTLA-4 therapy, and 40% to 45% of the dose-escalation patients had been treated with checkpoint inhibitors. Peripheral TCRbeta sequencing aimed to test whether ivuxolimab altered TCR sequence diversity and caused clonal T-cell expansion. The monotherapy dose-escalation portion (N of about 57 patients) of the phase I ivuxolimab trial is reported in the paper. Intravenous ivuxolimab was administered to patients every 2 weeks at six dose levels: 0.01, 0.1, 0.3, 1.5, 3 and 10 mg/kg.

To note about this clone: Which antigen it targets is not known. Per-base qualities were not stored, and no clone one base away is much larger.

Patients with autoimmune disease history or receiving systemic immunosuppression were excluded from the trial. Peripheral blood for TCR sequencing was collected from all dose cohorts at baseline, on cycle 4 day 1, and on cycle 7 day 1. Samples were obtained from an open-label, multicenter, first-in-human phase I dose-escalation trial of ivuxolimab. Adults with locally advanced or metastatic melanoma, renal cell, hepatocellular, or head and neck squamous cell carcinoma were enrolled in the trial. Before TCR sequencing, CD4+ and CD8+ T cells were separately sorted from peripheral blood. Genomic DNA was extracted from sorted cells for sequencing of the TCRbeta CDR3 region. The immunoSEQ Assay was used for sequencing of TCRbeta CDR3 regions. What TCRdb holds here is the immuneACCESS table cut down to in-frame rearrangements. Part of the clones is not present; checked against another copy, under half of the missing clones reflect an unresolved V gene, and the others are unexplained. Within this sample are some 39,000 clones, with roughly 77% of them counted one time only. The top ten hold roughly 20% of the sample.

What the research found in general, with its limitations: Which antigens the clonally expanded peripheral T cells were specific for was not determined. After ivuxolimab, more expanded clones were found on average in CD8+ T cells than in CD4+ T cells. Low levels of normalized T-cell clonal expansion were also seen in some patients who did not respond. Partial responders in the 0.1-3.0 mg/kg groups had among the lowest normalized peripheral clonal expansion, especially among CD8+ T cells. At doses from 0.1 to 3.0 mg/kg, clonal expansion was seen in both CD4+ and CD8+ blood T cells between baseline and week 6.

V and J are trimmed by 3 bases and 0 bases, and the gene matches miss 7 bases of the junction. Including cysteine and phenylalanine, the CDR3 has 16 amino acids. Solely the CDR3 DNA is kept, with 48 bases framed from the first base. CDR1 SGHRS and CDR2 YFSETQ are derived from the germline V gene. This chain joins TRBV5-1 to TRBJ2-3, with 7 bases in between that match TRBD2. The specimen comprised CD4+ or CD8+ T cells sorted from blood, sampled in a trial of the OX40 agonist ivuxolimab. This clonotype originated in an adult with an advanced solid tumor such as melanoma, head and neck, liver or kidney cancer. The nucleotide sequence is given as TGCGCCAGCAGCTCTTCAGCGGGAACTAGCACAGATACGCAGTATTTT. This codes for CASSSSAGTSTDTQYF.